This T cell receptor (beta chain) is from a study of blood T cell repertoires in COVID-19. Study overall: Samples came from the United States, Italy and Spain, spanning acute and convalescent COVID-19. The cDNA or gDNA used as material had been derived from T cells, B-cell-depleted T cells, or PBMCs.

This CDR3 region has 14 residues. The V segment lost 0 bases and the J segment 7 bases; nucleotides outside the gene matches: 5. Germline CDR1 is ENHRY and CDR2 is SYGVKD. TCRdb's copy holds only in-frame clones and misses some; the assay was immunoSEQ multiplex PCR. This repertoire shows roughly 150,000 clones, roughly 90% found once; its top ten account for roughly a sixth. The chain combines TRBV10-3 with TRBJ1-2, with 7 positions matching TRBD1. The sample was peripheral blood. The source of this sequence is a man aged 55 to 69 with active or convalescent COVID-19. The CDR3 DNA reads as TGTGCCATCAGTGAGTCGCGGACAGGTCTTGGCTACACCTTC. Translating it yields CAISESRTGLGYTF.